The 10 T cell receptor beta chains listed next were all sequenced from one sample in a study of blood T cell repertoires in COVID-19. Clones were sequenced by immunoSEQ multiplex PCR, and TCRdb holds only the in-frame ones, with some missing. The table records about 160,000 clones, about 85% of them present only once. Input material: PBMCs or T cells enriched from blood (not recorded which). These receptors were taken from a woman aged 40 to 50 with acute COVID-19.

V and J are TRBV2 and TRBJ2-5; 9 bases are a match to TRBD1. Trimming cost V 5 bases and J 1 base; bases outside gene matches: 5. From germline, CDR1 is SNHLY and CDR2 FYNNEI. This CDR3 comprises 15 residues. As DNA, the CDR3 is TGTGCCAGCAGTCGACAGGGGGGGACCCAAGAGACCCAGTACTTC. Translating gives CASSRQGGTQETQYF.

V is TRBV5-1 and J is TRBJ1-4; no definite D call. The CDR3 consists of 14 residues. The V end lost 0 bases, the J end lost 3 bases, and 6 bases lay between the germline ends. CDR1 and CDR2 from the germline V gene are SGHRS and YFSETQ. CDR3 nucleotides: TGCGCCAGCAGCTTGGGAGGGTCTAATGAAAAACTGTTTTTT. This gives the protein CASSLGGSNEKLFF.

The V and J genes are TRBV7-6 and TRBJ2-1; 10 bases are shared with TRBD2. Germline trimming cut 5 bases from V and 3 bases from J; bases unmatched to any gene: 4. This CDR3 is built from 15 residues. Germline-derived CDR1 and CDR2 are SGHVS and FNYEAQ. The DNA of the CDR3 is TGTGCCAGCAGCCTCCTAGCGGGAGACTACAATGAGCAGTTCTTC. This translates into CASSLLAGDYNEQFF.

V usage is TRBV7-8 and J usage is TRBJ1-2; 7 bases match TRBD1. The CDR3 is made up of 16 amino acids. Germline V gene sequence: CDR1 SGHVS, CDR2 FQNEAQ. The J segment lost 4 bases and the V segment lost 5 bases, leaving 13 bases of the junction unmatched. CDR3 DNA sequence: TGTGCCAGCAGCCTAGTACCACAGGGGTTGGCCTATGGCTACACCTTC. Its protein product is CASSLVPQGLAYGYTF.

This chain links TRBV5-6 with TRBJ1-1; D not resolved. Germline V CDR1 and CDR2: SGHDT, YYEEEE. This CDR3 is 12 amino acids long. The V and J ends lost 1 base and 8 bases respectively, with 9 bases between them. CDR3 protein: CASSLMTPEAFF. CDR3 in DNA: TGTGCCAGCAGCTTGATGACACCCGAAGCTTTCTTT.

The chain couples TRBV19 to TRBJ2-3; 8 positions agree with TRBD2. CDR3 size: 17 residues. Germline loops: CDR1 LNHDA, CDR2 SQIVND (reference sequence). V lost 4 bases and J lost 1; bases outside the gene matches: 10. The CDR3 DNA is TGTGCCAGTAGTAGTGGACTAGCTGGAGGTGGCACAGATACGCAGTATTTT. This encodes CASSSGLAGGGTDTQYF.

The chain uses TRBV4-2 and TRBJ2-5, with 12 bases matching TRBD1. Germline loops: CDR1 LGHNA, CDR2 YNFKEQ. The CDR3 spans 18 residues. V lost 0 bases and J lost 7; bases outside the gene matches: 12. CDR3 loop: CASSQDGFRGQGAGTQYF. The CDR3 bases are TGTGCCAGCAGCCAAGATGGGTTCCGGGGACAGGGGGCAGGGACCCAGTACTTC.

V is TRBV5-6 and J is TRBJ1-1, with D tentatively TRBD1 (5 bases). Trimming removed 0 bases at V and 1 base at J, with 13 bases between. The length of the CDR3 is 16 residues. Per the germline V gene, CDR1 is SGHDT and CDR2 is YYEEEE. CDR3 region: CASSLELRGENTEAFF. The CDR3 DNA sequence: TGTGCCAGCAGCTTGGAGTTAAGGGGTGAGAACACTGAAGCTTTCTTT.

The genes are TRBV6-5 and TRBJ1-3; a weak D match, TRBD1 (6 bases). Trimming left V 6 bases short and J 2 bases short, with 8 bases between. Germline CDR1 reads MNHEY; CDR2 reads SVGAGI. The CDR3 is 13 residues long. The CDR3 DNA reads TGTGCCAGCAGACGACAGGCTGGAAACACCATATATTTT. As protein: CASRRQAGNTIYF.

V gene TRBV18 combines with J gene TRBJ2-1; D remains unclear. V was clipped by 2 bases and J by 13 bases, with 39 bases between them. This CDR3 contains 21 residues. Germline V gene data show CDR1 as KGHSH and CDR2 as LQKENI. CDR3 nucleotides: TGTGCCAGCTCACCAATCCCCCCCCCGACCCCCCCTAGAGTTTCCCGCAACGGACAGTTCTTC. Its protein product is CASSPIPPPTPPRVSRNGQFF.